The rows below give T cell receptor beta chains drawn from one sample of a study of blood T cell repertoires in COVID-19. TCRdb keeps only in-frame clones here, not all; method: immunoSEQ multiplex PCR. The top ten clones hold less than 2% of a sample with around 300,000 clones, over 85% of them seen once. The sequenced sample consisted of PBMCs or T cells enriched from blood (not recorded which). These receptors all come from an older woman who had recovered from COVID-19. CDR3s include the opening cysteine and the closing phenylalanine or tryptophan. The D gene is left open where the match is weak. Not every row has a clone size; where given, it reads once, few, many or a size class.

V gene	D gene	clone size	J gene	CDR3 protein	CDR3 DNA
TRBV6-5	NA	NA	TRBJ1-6	CASSYFQDSNNSPLHF	TGTGCCAGCAGTTACTTCCAGGACAGCAATAATTCACCCCTCCACTTT
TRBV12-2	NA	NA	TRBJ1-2	CASRSLLGPGQGAHGYTF	TGTGCAAGTCGCTCGCTCCTGGGGCCGGGACAGGGGGCACATGGCTACACCTTC
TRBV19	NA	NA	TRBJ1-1	CASSIVRGWTEAFF	TGTGCCAGTAGTATCGTCCGGGGTTGGACTGAAGCTTTCTTT
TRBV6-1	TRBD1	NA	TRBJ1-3	CASSGQDRVTGNTIYF	TGTGCCAGCAGTGGACAGGACAGGGTCACTGGAAACACCATATATTTT
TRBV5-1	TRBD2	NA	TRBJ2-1	CASSLTSGSYNEQFF	TGCGCCAGCAGCTTGACTAGCGGATCCTACAATGAGCAGTTCTTC
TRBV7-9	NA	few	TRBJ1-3	CATAYRLLEGNTIYF	TGTGCCACAGCCTACAGGCTTTTGGAGGGAAACACCATATATTTT
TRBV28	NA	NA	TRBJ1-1	CASSLSRVNTEAFF	TGTGCCAGCAGTTTATCCAGGGTGAACACTGAAGCTTTCTTT
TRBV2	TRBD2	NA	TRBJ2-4	CASSVLGGAIVGIQYF	TGTGCCAGCAGCGTTCTCGGGGGGGCCATTGTGGGCATTCAGTACTTC
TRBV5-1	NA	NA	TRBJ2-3	CASSLGGSGDTQYF	TGCGCCAGCAGCTTGGGAGGGAGCGGAGATACGCAGTATTTT
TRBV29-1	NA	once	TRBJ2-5	CSVYRPSLGETQYF	TGCAGCGTTTACCGACCGTCCCTAGGAGAGACCCAGTACTTC
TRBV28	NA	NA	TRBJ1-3	CASSHATASNSGNTIYF	TGTGCCAGCAGTCATGCGACAGCTTCTAACTCTGGAAACACCATATATTTT
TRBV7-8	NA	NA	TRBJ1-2	CASSSTRSGLRYGYTF	TGTGCCAGCAGCTCCACGAGATCGGGACTTCGCTATGGCTACACCTTC
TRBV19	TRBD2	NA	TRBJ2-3	CASSNRLAASGDTQYF	TGTGCCAGTAGTAACAGACTAGCGGCCTCAGGGGATACGCAGTATTTT
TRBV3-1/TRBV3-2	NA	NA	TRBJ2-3	CASSQRGLADTQYF	TGTGCCAGCAGCCAAAGAGGGCTTGCAGATACGCAGTATTTT
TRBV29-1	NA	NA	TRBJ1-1	CSVGGGDTEAFF	TGCAGCGTCGGTGGGGGCGACACTGAAGCTTTCTTT
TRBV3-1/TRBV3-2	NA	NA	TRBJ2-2	CASSQGGQSSDTGELFF	TGTGCCAGCAGCCAGGGCGGACAGTCGAGCGACACCGGGGAGCTGTTTTTT
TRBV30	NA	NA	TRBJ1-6	CAWTGGTSGVTSPLHF	TGTGCCTGGACCGGCGGAACCTCAGGGGTGACTTCACCCCTCCACTTT
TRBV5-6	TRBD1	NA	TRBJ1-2	CASSQPDRGVGYTF	TGTGCCAGCAGCCAACCGGACAGGGGGGTTGGCTACACCTTC
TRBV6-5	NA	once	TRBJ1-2	CASRTRQASYGYTF	TGTGCCAGCAGGACCAGACAGGCTTCCTATGGCTACACCTTC
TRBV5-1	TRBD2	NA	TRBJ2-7	CASSLLASSYEQYF	TGCGCCAGCAGCTTACTAGCGAGCTCCTACGAGCAGTACTTC
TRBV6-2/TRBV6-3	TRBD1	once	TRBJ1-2	CASSSPGQAKFYGYTF	TGTGCCAGCAGTTCACCAGGACAGGCCAAATTCTATGGCTACACCTTC
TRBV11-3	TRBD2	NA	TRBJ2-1	CASSSRTGLGGEQFF	TGTGCCAGCAGCTCCCGAACCGGACTAGGTGGTGAGCAGTTCTTC
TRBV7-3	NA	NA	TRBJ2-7	CASSTPPGGTGSYEQYF	TGTGCCAGCAGCACACCACCGGGGGGGACAGGGTCCTACGAGCAGTACTTC
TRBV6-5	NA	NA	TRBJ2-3	CASTWDTFTDTQYF	TGTGCCAGCACTTGGGACACCTTCACAGATACGCAGTATTTT
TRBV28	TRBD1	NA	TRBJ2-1	CASSPGGTGTYNEQFF	TGTGCCAGCAGCCCCGGCGGGACAGGGACCTACAATGAGCAGTTCTTC
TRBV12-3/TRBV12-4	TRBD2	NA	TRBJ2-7	CASSPSGSYEQYF	TGTGCCAGCAGTCCTAGCGGCTCCTACGAGCAGTACTTC
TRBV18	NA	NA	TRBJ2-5	CASSPPLLSETQYF	TGTGCCAGCTCACCCCCTCTTCTCTCAGAGACCCAGTACTTC
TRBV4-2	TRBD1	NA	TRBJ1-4	CASSLRGQGSGTNEKLFF	TGTGCCAGCAGCCTAAGAGGACAGGGGAGTGGTACTAATGAAAAACTGTTTTTT
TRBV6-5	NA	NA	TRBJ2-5	CASRAGGGETQYF	TGTGCCAGCAGGGCGGGTGGCGGAGAGACCCAGTACTTC
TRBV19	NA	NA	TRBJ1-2	CASSIGTELHYGYTF	TGTGCCAGTAGTATAGGGACAGAACTCCACTATGGCTACACCTTC
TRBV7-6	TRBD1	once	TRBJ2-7	CASSNPPGQGGEQYF	TGTGCCAGCAGCAACCCCCCGGGACAGGGAGGCGAGCAGTACTTC
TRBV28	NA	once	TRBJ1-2	CASRLHYGYTF	TGTGCCAGCAGACTCCACTATGGCTACACCTTC
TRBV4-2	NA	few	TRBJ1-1	CASKGPLSGTEAFF	TGTGCCAGCAAGGGGCCCCTGAGTGGCACTGAAGCTTTCTTT
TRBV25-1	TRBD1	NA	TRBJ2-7	CASEGDRAYEQYF	TGTGCCAGCGAGGGAGACAGGGCCTACGAGCAGTACTTC
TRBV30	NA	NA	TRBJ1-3	CAWSSVSGNTIYF	TGTGCCTGGAGTTCAGTCTCTGGAAACACCATATATTTT
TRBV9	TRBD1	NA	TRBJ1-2	CASSVSPTGAEVHGYTF	TGTGCCAGCAGCGTTAGCCCTACAGGGGCCGAAGTCCATGGCTACACCTTC
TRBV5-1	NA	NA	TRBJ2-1	CASSLAAGIPNEQFF	TGCGCCAGCAGCTTGGCGGCGGGTATTCCCAATGAGCAGTTCTTC
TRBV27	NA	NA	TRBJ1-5	CASRPERAVRQPQHF	TGTGCCAGCAGACCGGAGAGGGCTGTAAGGCAGCCCCAGCATTTT
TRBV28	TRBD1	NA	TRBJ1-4	CASSHDRAHEKLFF	TGTGCCAGCAGTCACGACAGGGCCCATGAAAAACTGTTTTTT
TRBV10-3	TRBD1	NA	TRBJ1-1	CAIRPLETGELAEAFF	TGTGCCATCAGGCCACTAGAGACAGGGGAGTTGGCTGAAGCTTTCTTT
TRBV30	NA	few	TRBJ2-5	CAWSGRGQETQYF	TGTGCCTGGAGTGGACGAGGCCAAGAGACCCAGTACTTC
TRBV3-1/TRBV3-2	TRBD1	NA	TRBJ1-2	CASSQPTGLGYGYTF	TGTGCCAGCAGCCAACCGACAGGGTTAGGGTATGGCTACACCTTC
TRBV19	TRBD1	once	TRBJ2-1	CASSSTGWFSNEQFF	TGTGCCAGTAGTTCGACAGGGTGGTTCTCCAATGAGCAGTTCTTC
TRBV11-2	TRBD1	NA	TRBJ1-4	CASSLEGPGTGQKLFF	TGTGCCAGCAGCTTAGAGGGTCCTGGGACAGGGCAAAAACTGTTTTTT
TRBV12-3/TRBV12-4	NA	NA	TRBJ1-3	CASSSTGNTIYF	TGTGCCAGCAGTTCAACTGGAAACACCATATATTTT
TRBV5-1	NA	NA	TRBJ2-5	CASSLGSGQETQYF	TGCGCCAGCAGCCTTGGGTCAGGGCAAGAGACCCAGTACTTC
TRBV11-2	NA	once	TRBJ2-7	CASSVLLSEQYF	TGTGCCAGCAGCGTCCTTTTATCCGAGCAGTACTTC
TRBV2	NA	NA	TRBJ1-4	CASSDGGLTNEKLFF	TGTGCCAGCAGTGACGGAGGGCTCACTAATGAAAAACTGTTTTTT
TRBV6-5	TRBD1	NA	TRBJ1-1	CASSYGTGGVTEAFF	TGTGCCAGCAGTTACGGGACAGGGGGAGTGACTGAAGCTTTCTTT
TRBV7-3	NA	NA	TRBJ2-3	CASSARGDTQYF	TGTGCCAGCAGCGCCCGCGGGGATACGCAGTATTTT
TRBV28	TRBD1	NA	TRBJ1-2	CASSRQGARYGYTF	TGTGCCAGCAGCAGACAGGGGGCGAGGTATGGCTACACCTTC
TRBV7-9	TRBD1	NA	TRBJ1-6	CASMAHRGGGSPLHF	TGTGCCAGCATGGCCCACAGGGGCGGCGGGTCACCCCTCCACTTT
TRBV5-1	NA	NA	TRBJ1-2	CASSSLTSRYGYTF	TGCGCCAGCAGCTCTCTGACAAGCCGCTATGGCTACACCTTC
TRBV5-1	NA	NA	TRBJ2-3	CASSDQGGTDTQYF	TGCGCCAGCAGCGACCAGGGGGGTACAGATACGCAGTATTTT
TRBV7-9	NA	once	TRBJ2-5	CASSRLGATLEETQYF	TGTGCCAGCAGCCGCCTAGGGGCGACCTTGGAAGAGACCCAGTACTTC